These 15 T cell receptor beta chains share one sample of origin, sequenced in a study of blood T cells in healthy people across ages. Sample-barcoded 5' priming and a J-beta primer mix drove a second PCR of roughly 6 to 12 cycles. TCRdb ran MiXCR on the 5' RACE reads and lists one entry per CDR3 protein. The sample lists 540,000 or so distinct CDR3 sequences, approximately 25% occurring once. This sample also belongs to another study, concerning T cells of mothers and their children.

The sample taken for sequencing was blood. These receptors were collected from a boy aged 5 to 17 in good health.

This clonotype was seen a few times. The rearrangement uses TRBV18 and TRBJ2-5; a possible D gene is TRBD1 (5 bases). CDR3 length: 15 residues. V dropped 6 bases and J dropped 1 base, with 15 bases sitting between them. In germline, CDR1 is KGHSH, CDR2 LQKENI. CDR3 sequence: CASSPTLGRQETQYF. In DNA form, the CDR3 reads TGTGCCAGCTCGCCGACGTTGGGGCGCCAAGAGACCCAGTACTTC.

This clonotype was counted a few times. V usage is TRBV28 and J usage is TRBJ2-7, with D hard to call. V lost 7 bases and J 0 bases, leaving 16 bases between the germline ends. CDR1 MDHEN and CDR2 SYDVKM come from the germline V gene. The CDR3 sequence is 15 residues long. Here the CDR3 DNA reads TGTGCCAGCACAACAGATTCAACCAACTCCTACGAGCAGTACTTC. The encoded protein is CASTTDSTNSYEQYF.

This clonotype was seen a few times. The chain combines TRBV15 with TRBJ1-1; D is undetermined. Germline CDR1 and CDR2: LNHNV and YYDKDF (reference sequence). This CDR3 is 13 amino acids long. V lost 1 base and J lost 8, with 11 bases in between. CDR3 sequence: CATSRGVSPEAFF. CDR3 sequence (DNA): TGTGCCACCAGCAGAGGAGTGTCGCCCGAAGCTTTCTTT.

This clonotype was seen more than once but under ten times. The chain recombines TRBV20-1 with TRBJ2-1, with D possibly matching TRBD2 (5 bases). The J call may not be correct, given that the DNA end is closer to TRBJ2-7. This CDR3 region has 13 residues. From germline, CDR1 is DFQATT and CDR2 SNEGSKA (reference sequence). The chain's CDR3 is CSARGPLAGEQYF. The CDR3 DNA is TGCAGTGCTAGGGGCCCTCTAGCTGGCGAGCAGTACTTC.

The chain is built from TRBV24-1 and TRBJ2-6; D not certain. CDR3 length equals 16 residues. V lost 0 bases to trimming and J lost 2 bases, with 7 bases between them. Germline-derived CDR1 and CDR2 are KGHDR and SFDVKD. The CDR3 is CATSDLAETGANVLTF. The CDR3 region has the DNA TGTGCCACCAGTGATTTGGCCGAGACTGGGGCCAACGTCCTGACTTTC.

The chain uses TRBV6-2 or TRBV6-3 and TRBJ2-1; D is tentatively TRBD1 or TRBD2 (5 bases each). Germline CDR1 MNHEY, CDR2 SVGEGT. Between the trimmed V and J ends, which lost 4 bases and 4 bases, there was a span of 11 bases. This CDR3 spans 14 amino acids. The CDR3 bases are TGTGCCAGCAGTTTGACTGAGGGGTACAATGAGCAGTTCTTC. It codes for CASSLTEGYNEQFF.

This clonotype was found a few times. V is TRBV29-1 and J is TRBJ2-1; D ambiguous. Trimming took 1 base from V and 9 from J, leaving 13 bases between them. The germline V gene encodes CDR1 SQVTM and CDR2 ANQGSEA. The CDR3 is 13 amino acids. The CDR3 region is CSVEVPPEAEQFF. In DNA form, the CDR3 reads TGCAGCGTTGAAGTACCGCCCGAGGCTGAGCAGTTCTTC.

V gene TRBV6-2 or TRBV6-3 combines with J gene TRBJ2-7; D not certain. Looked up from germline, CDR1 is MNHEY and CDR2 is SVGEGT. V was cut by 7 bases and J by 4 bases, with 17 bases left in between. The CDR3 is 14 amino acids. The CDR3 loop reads CASKRDLGFYEQYF. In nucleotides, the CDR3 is TGTGCCAGCAAAAGAGACTTAGGATTTTACGAGCAGTACTTC.

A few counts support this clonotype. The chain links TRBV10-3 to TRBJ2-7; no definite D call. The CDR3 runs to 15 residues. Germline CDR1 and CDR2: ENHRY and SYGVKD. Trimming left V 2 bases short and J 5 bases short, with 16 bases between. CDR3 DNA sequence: TGTGCCATCAGTGAGAATGGCCTTTATCGGGACGAGCAGTACTTC. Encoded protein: CAISENGLYRDEQYF.

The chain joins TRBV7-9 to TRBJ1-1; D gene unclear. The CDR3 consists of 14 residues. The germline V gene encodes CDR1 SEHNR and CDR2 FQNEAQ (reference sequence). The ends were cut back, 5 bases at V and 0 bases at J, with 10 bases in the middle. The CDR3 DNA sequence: TGTGCCAGCAGCGGGCTACTCATGAACACTGAAGCTTTCTTT. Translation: CASSGLLMNTEAFF.

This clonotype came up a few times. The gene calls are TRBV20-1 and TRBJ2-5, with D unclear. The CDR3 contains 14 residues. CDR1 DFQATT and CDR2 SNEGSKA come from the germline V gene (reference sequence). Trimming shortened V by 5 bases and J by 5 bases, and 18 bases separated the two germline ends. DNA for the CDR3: TGCAGTGCTCCCCTTCCCGATGGTTGGGAGACCCAGTACTTC. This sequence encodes CSAPLPDGWETQYF.

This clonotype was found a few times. The CDR3 DNA follows: TGTGCCAGCAGCCAAGATCCTTCCTACGAGCAGTACTTC. Its protein product is CASSQDPSYEQYF. The genes are TRBV3-1 and TRBJ2-5; no definite D call. The J call may be incorrect, as the DNA end agrees better with TRBJ2-7. From germline, CDR1 is LGHDT and CDR2 YNNKEL (reference sequence). The CDR3 contains 13 residues.

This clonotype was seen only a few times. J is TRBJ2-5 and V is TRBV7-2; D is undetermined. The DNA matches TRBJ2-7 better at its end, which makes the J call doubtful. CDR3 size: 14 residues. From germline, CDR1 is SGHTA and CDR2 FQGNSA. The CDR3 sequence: CASSLAVATYEQYF. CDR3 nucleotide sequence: TGTGCCAGCAGCTTAGCGGTGGCGACGTACGAGCAGTACTTC.

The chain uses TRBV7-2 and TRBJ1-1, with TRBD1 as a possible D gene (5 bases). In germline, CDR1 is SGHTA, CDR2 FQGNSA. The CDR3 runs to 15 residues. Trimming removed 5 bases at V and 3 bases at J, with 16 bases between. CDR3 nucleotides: TGTGCCAGCAGCCCAGGGTGGGGGAGAGACACTGAAGCTTTCTTT. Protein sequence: CASSPGWGRDTEAFF.

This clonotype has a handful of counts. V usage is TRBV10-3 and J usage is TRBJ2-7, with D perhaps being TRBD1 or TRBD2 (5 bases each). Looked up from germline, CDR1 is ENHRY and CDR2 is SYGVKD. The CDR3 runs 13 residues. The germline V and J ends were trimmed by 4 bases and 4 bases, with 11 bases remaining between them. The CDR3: CAISGGTPYEQYF. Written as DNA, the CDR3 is TGTGCCATCAGTGGGGGGACCCCGTACGAGCAGTACTTC.